The 19 T cell receptor beta chains below were found in one sample sequenced in a study of beta chain features in type 1 diabetes. Their antigens remain unidentified. Study-wide results and caveats: Across all four CD4+ subsets, people with type 1 diabetes showed modestly shorter TCRB CDR3s.

The whole isolated RNA underwent reverse transcription, so sequencing captured expressed TCRB transcripts. The protocol was immunoSEQ multiplex PCR, while the TCRdb copy is restricted to in-frame clones and leaves out a portion. The top ten clones hold around 0.66% of a sample with roughly 350,000 clones, over 8.5% of them seen once. The sequenced sample consisted of central memory CD4+ T cells from blood. The receptors were gathered from a man aged 30-40 years with type 1 diabetes.

This clone was detected only a few times. The chain joins TRBV4-3 to TRBJ2-3; D unresolved. The CDR3 is 15 amino acids. Germline V gene data show CDR1 as LGHNA and CDR2 as YSLEER. V was clipped by 4 bases and J by 0 bases, with 11 bases between them. The CDR3: CASSPGLTSTDTQYF. CDR3 in DNA: TGCGCCAGCAGCCCGGGCCTCACTAGCACAGATACGCAGTATTTT.

This chain connects TRBV4-2 to TRBJ1-1; unclear D gene. Deletions cut 4 bases from V and 3 bases from J, with 15 bases between. This CDR3 comprises 15 residues. Per the germline V gene, CDR1 is LGHNA and CDR2 is YNFKEQ. The CDR3 DNA is TGTGCCAGCAGCCCGTATACGGGTTGGGACACTGAAGCTTTCTTT. Protein: CASSPYTGWDTEAFF.

This clone was seen more than once but under ten times. V is TRBV6-5 and J is TRBJ2-5; 7 positions match TRBD1. CDR3 length: 15 amino acids. The J segment lost 11 bases and the V segment lost 6 bases, leaving 18 bases of the junction unmatched. CDR1 is MNHEY, CDR2 SVGAGI, per germline. The CDR3 protein is CASRLTTGPGGEQYF. Written as DNA, the CDR3 is TGTGCCAGCAGACTAACGACAGGGCCCGGTGGAGAGCAGTACTTC.

This sequence joins TRBV7-9 and TRBJ2-6; a possible D gene is TRBD2 (6 bases). The V gene's germline CDR1 is SEHNR and CDR2 FQNEAQ (reference sequence). Trimming took off 7 bases at V and 4 bases at J, with 8 bases between the two ends. The CDR3 sequence is 13 residues long. CDR3 sequence reads: CASKAGGANVLTF. The CDR3 DNA reads as TGTGCCAGCAAGGCGGGAGGGGCCAACGTCCTGACTTTC.

The chain carries TRBV2 and TRBJ1-2; D call uncertain. This CDR3 is 11 amino acids long. Trimming pared 11 bases from V and 1 base from J, leaving 8 bases between. The germline gives CDR1 SNHLY, CDR2 FYNNEI. The CDR3 is CAGRLNYGYTF. CDR3 DNA: TGTGCCGGTAGACTTAACTATGGCTACACCTTC. Variable domain in full (rest from reference TRBV2 and TRBJ1-2): EPEVTQTPSHQVTQMGQEVILRCVPISNHLYFYWYRQILGQKVEFLVSFYNNEISEKSEIFDDQFSVERPDGSNFTLKIRSTKLEDSAMYFCAGRLNYGYTFGSGTRLTVV.

V usage is TRBV7-4 and J usage is TRBJ2-1, with TRBD2 matching 7 bases. Germline V gives CDR1 SGHVT, CDR2 SQSDAQ. This CDR3 spans 15 amino acids. Trimming took 3 bases from V and 4 from J; bases not matched to a gene: 6. The DNA of the CDR3 is TGTGCCAGCAGCTTGGGCGGGAGATTATACAATGAGCAGTTCTTC. This gives the protein CASSLGGRLYNEQFF.

This clone turned up a few times. The J gene is TRBJ1-2, the V gene TRBV7-2, with D possibly matching TRBD1 (5 bases). This CDR3 is built from 13 residues. The ends were cut back, 1 base at V and 8 bases at J, with 11 bases in the middle. Germline V gene sequence: CDR1 SGHTA, CDR2 FQGNSA. This CDR3 reads CASSLGGVPGYTF. In nucleotides, the CDR3 is TGTGCCAGCAGCTTAGGGGGGGTACCAGGCTACACCTTC.

The V and J genes are TRBV5-1 and TRBJ2-3; 13 bases match TRBD2. Germline CDR1 reads SGHRS; CDR2 reads YFSETQ. CDR3 length: 16 amino acids. The V gene end was trimmed by 3 bases and the J gene end by 2 bases; junction bases not matched to a gene: 3. The CDR3 bases are TGCGCCAGCAGCTGGGGGACTAGCGGGGCCACAGATACGCAGTATTTT. Amino acids: CASSWGTSGATDTQYF.

Of note for this clone: At one end, the junction sequence differs from germline, possibly due to a read error. V is TRBV5-4 and J is TRBJ2-2; no firm D call. The V gene's germline CDR1 is SGHNT and CDR2 YYREEE (reference sequence). This CDR3 has 13 residues. CDR3 amino acids: CASSLAATGELFF. The CDR3 DNA follows: TGCGCCAGCAGCTTGGCCGCTACCGGGGAGCTGTTTTTT.

This clone was counted only a few times. The chain employs TRBV5-1 and TRBJ2-5; 9 nucleotides match TRBD2. The germline CDR1 and CDR2 sequences are SGHRS and YFSETQ. The CDR3 totals 16 residues. Trimming at V came to 2 bases and at J to 0 bases, leaving 5 bases not matched to a gene. This chain's CDR3 is CASSFGGRADQETQYF. CDR3 bases: TGCGCCAGCAGCTTCGGCGGGAGGGCCGACCAAGAGACCCAGTACTTC. Using reference TRBV5-1 and TRBJ2-5 for the parts outside the CDR3, the full variable domain is KAGVTQTPRYLIKTRGQQVTLSCSPISGHRSVSWYQQTPGQGLQFLFEYFSETQRNKGNFPGRFSGRQFSNSRSEMNVSTLELGDSALYLCASSFGGRADQETQYFGPGTRLLVL.

The chain combines TRBV7-3 with TRBJ1-1; D is ambiguous. Germline V gene data show CDR1 as SGHTA and CDR2 as FQGTGA. Trimming left V 2 bases short and J 5 bases short, with 12 bases between. The CDR3 runs to 14 residues. In DNA form, the CDR3 reads TGTGCCAGCAGCTTAGGTGGGGAAGGGACTGAAGCTTTCTTT. This encodes CASSLGGEGTEAFF.

The genes are TRBV10-3 and TRBJ2-7; D not resolved. Trimming removed 4 bases at V and 2 bases at J, with 9 bases between. The germline V gene encodes CDR1 ENHRY and CDR2 SYGVKD. The CDR3 is made up of 13 amino acids. CDR3 DNA: TGTGCCATCAGTGGGCAGGAAGCCTACGAGCAGTACTTC. It codes for CAISGQEAYEQYF.

This clone was counted ten times or more. The gene calls are TRBV28 and TRBJ2-7; TRBD1 matches 9 bases. V shed 8 bases and J 6 bases; nucleotides not matched to a gene: 14. The CDR3 loop spans 15 amino acids. The germline CDR1 and CDR2 sequences are MDHEN and SYDVKM. The CDR3 is CASASYGTGLVEQYF. As DNA, the CDR3 is TGTGCCAGCGCCTCTTACGGGACAGGGTTGGTCGAGCAGTACTTC.

This clone came up a few times. This sequence joins TRBV6-1 and TRBJ2-7, with D possibly TRBD2 on 5 matching bases. Germline CDR1 reads MNHNS; CDR2 reads SASEGT. Deletions cut 7 bases from V and 3 bases from J, with 13 bases between. There are 13 residues in the CDR3. The CDR3 coding sequence is TGTGCCAGCACGGTCACGGGGTTCTACGAGCAGTACTTC. Translation: CASTVTGFYEQYF.

This clone has just one count. In DNA, the CDR3 is TGTGCCAGCAAAGGGACTAGCGAGAGGAGGGACGAGCAGTACTTC. This sequence encodes CASKGTSERRDEQYF. The chain employs TRBV28 and TRBJ2-7; 10 positions match TRBD2. The V and J ends lost 7 bases and 5 bases, in that order; junction bases with no gene match: 11. This CDR3 has 15 residues. Looked up from germline, CDR1 is MDHEN and CDR2 is SYDVKM.

This clone has a handful of counts. The chain recombines TRBV2 with TRBJ1-1; TRBD1 is a possible D gene (5 bases). Germline CDR1 SNHLY, CDR2 FYNNEI. CDR3 length equals 13 residues. Trimming shortened V by 4 bases and J by 2 bases, and 8 bases separated the two germline ends. CDR3: CASSVGGNTEAFF. In nucleotides, the CDR3 is TGTGCCAGCAGTGTCGGGGGAAACACTGAAGCTTTCTTT.

This clone was counted a few times. The V gene is TRBV7-3, the J gene TRBJ2-3, with TRBD2 as a possible D gene (6 bases). This CDR3 region has 17 residues. Trimming took off 10 bases at V and 1 base at J, with 24 bases between the two ends. Germline-derived CDR1 and CDR2 are SGHTA and FQGTGA. CDR3 residues: CATSVEGGLRRTDTQYF. The CDR3 DNA sequence: TGTGCCACTTCCGTGGAGGGAGGACTGAGACGCACAGATACGCAGTATTTT.

This chain joins TRBV18 and TRBJ2-7; 7 bases are shared with TRBD1. V lost 4 bases to trimming and J lost 3 bases; unmatched junction nucleotides: 9. The CDR3 contains 15 residues. The germline gives CDR1 KGHSH, CDR2 LQKENI. The CDR3 region is CASSRAGTDNYEQYF. The CDR3 DNA reads as TGTGCCAGCTCACGGGCCGGGACAGACAACTACGAGCAGTACTTC.

This clone was seen more than once but under ten times. The rearrangement links TRBV21-1 to TRBJ1-4; the D call of TRBD1 is as the table states it, not checked on the DNA. TRBV21-1 is described as a pseudogene. This CDR3 spans 15 amino acids. CDR3 DNA sequence: TGTGCCAGCGGGAGAAAACAGGGGGCGGATGAAAAACTGTTTTTT. Protein product: CASGRKQGADEKLFF.